The next 4 T cell receptor beta chains were all read from a single sample in a study of cytomegalovirus exposure and HLA in healthy donors. Vbeta (60) and Jbeta (13) primers were used in the PCR. Data came from immunoSEQ multiplex PCR; TCRdb stores just in-frame clones and leaves some out. Among about 120,000 clones listed, around 83% were seen once. The sequenced sample was PBMCs. The receptors were sampled from a man younger than 45 in good health and CMV-seropositive.

The chain employs TRBV4-2 and TRBJ2-2; possible D gene TRBD2, 5 bases. The CDR3 loop spans 14 amino acids. The V end was cut by 1 base, the J end by 4 bases, with 7 bases between. Germline V CDR1 and CDR2: LGHNA, YNFKEQ. In DNA form, the CDR3 reads TGTGCCAGCAGCCAAGCGGGGAGCACCGGGGAGCTGTTTTTT. The encoded protein is CASSQAGSTGELFF.

The chain recombines TRBV5-1 with TRBJ1-2, with TRBD1 identical over 7 bases. CDR1 and CDR2 from the germline V gene are SGHRS and YFSETQ. After removal of 2 bases from V and 5 bases from J, the junction contained 6 bases not matched to a gene. The CDR3 totals 14 residues. The DNA for the CDR3 is TGCGCCAGCAGCTTACAGGGGAGTTGGTATGGCTACACCTTC. It translates to CASSLQGSWYGYTF. Full variable domain (outside the CDR3, taken from reference TRBV5-1 and TRBJ1-2): KAGVTQTPRYLIKTRGQQVTLSCSPISGHRSVSWYQQTPGQGLQFLFEYFSETQRNKGNFPGRFSGRQFSNSRSEMNVSTLELGDSALYLCASSLQGSWYGYTFGSGTRLTVV.

V is TRBV14 and J is TRBJ2-1; TRBD2 aligns across 11 bases. The CDR3 covers 15 residues. J was trimmed by 3 bases and V by 2 bases; bases with no gene match: 0. The germline V gene encodes CDR1 SGHDN and CDR2 FVKESK. The CDR3 here is CASSQLAGGYNEQFF. CDR3 bases: TGTGCCAGCAGCCAACTAGCGGGAGGCTACAATGAGCAGTTCTTC.

The chain has TRBV6-1 and TRBJ1-2, with 7 bases aligning to TRBD1. The CDR3 is 15 amino acids. V shed 4 bases, J shed 4 bases, and the junction held 9 bases outside the gene matches. In germline, CDR1 is MNHNS, CDR2 SASEGT. Here the CDR3 reads CASSGAPRGPYGYTF. CDR3 bases: TGTGCCAGCAGTGGAGCGCCTAGGGGGCCCTATGGCTACACCTTC.